A selection of T cell receptor beta chains follows, all from one sample in a study of CD8 T cells in Susac syndrome. TCRdb recomputed calls from the immunoSEQ multiplex PCR reads with MiXCR, one row per CDR3 protein. The sample lists 140,000 or so distinct CDR3 sequences; roughly 95% were seen once. Specimen: CD4+ T cells from PBMCs. All receptors come from a human donor with Susac syndrome. The CDR3 runs from the conserved cysteine through the conserved F or W. D genes are given only for firm matches. Clone size is not always given. Where it is, it says once, few, many or a class for expanded clones.

v_call,d_call,j_call,clone_size,cdr3_aa,cdr3_nt
TRBV28,-,TRBJ2-5,-,CASSPHLRVKRETQYF,TGTGCCAGCAGTCCCCACCTTCGGGTCAAGAGGGAGACCCAGTACTTC
TRBV12-3/TRBV12-4,-,TRBJ1-1,-,CASSLQLNTEAFF,TGTGCCAGCAGTTTACAGTTGAACACTGAAGCTTTCTTT
TRBV5-1,TRBD2,TRBJ2-5,-,CASSSEGTSGRTQYF,TGCGCCAGCAGCTCGGAGGGGACTAGCGGTCGGACCCAGTACTTC
TRBV12-3/TRBV12-4,-,TRBJ1-1,-,CASSFGGSRTEAFF,TGTGCCAGCAGTTTTGGGGGGTCTAGGACTGAAGCTTTCTTT
TRBV6-6,-,TRBJ1-5,-,CASSYSGQPQHF,TGTGCCAGCAGTTACTCGGGTCAGCCCCAGCATTTT
TRBV3-1,-,TRBJ1-2,-,CASSQDQGHSYGYTF,TGTGCCAGCAGCCAAGATCAGGGGCACTCCTATGGCTACACCTTC
TRBV5-1,TRBD1,TRBJ2-7,-,CASSLGWTGGEYAASYEQYF,TGCGCCAGCAGCTTGGGGTGGACAGGGGGCGAATACGCTGCATCCTACGAGCAGTACTTC
TRBV19,-,TRBJ1-1,-,CASSITGPNTEAFF,TGTGCCAGTAGTATCACAGGGCCGAACACTGAAGCTTTCTTT
TRBV13,-,TRBJ2-1,-,CASSTGLRYEQFF,TGTGCCAGCAGCACCGGCCTGAGGTATGAGCAGTTCTTC
TRBV3-1,TRBD1,TRBJ1-1,-,CASSIRVGGDGTEAFF,TGTGCCAGCAGCATTCGGGTAGGGGGCGACGGCACTGAAGCTTTCTTT
TRBV29-1,-,TRBJ2-5,-,CSVGWETQYF,TGCAGCGTTGGATGGGAGACCCAGTACTTC
TRBV6-5,TRBD2,TRBJ2-1,-,CASSYSPSGPYNEQFF,TGTGCCAGCAGTTACTCACCTAGCGGCCCCTACAATGAGCAGTTCTTC
TRBV3-1,TRBD2,TRBJ2-5,-,CASSQGASGAQETQYF,TGTGCCAGCAGCCAGGGGGCTAGCGGGGCGCAAGAGACCCAGTACTTC
TRBV9,-,TRBJ2-7,-,CASSVDVGPQREQYF,TGTGCCAGCAGCGTAGACGTGGGCCCACAGAGGGAACAGTACTTC
TRBV2,-,TRBJ1-1,once,CASSYLETTEAFF,TGTGCCAGCAGTTATCTTGAAACCACTGAAGCTTTCTTT
TRBV9,-,TRBJ2-3,-,CASRGVGDTQYF,TGTGCCAGCAGGGGGGTAGGAGATACGCAGTATTTT
TRBV20-1,TRBD1,TRBJ1-5,-,CSAGQGLGNQPQHF,TGCAGTGCAGGACAGGGGCTTGGCAATCAGCCCCAGCATTTT
TRBV7-9,TRBD1,TRBJ2-7,-,CASSRGQATYEQYF,TGTGCCAGCAGCCGCGGACAGGCTACCTACGAGCAGTACTTC
TRBV23-1,-,TRBJ1-5,-,CASRHSNQPQHF,TGCGCCAGCCGGCATAGCAATCAGCCCCAGCATTTT
TRBV9,-,TRBJ2-5,-,CASSVAVQETQYF,TGTGCCAGCAGCGTAGCGGTACAAGAGACCCAGTACTTC
TRBV15,-,TRBJ1-1,-,CATSRGHRVGTEAFF,TGTGCCACCAGCAGGGGACACAGGGTAGGAACTGAAGCTTTCTTT
TRBV29-1,TRBD1,TRBJ1-1,-,CTVKGQANTEAFF,TGCACCGTAAAGGGACAGGCGAACACTGAAGCTTTCTTT
TRBV12-3/TRBV12-4,-,TRBJ2-5,-,CASSLGRGGETQYF,TGTGCCAGCAGTTTGGGGAGAGGGGGAGAGACCCAGTACTTC
TRBV2,-,TRBJ2-3,-,CASSALARINTDTQYF,TGTGCCAGCAGCGCCCTTGCCAGGATAAACACAGATACGCAGTATTTT
TRBV4-1,-,TRBJ2-2,-,CASSNDRPNTGELFF,TGCGCCAGCAGCAATGACAGACCCAACACCGGGGAGCTGTTTTTT
TRBV18,TRBD2,TRBJ2-1,-,CASSLTSGRSSNEQFF,TGTGCCAGCTCACTGACTAGCGGGAGAAGTAGCAATGAGCAGTTCTTC
TRBV7-2,-,TRBJ2-3,-,CASSLSGGADTQYF,TGTGCCAGCAGCTTATCGGGTGGCGCAGATACGCAGTATTTT
TRBV28,TRBD2,TRBJ2-7,-,CASSSSSSGRGEQYF,TGTGCCAGCAGTTCTTCCTCTAGCGGGAGAGGAGAGCAGTACTTC
TRBV19,-,TRBJ1-1,-,CASTHGRGNTEAFF,TGTGCCAGTACCCACGGGAGGGGGAACACTGAAGCTTTCTTT
TRBV29-1,TRBD1,TRBJ1-3,-,CSAGRQGASGNTIYF,TGCAGCGCTGGACGACAGGGGGCCTCTGGAAACACCATATATTTT
TRBV9,-,TRBJ2-1,few,CASSVAPRGEQFF,TGTGCCAGCAGCGTAGCCCCCCGAGGAGAGCAGTTCTTC